The 14 T cell receptor beta chains given below trace back to one sample, sequenced in a study of blood T cell repertoires in COVID-19. The assay was immunoSEQ multiplex PCR, and TCRdb's table has in-frame clones only and misses some. The top ten clones hold 1.4% to 1.5% of a sample with 100,000 to 150,000 clones, 84% of them seen once. Sequenced input: peripheral blood. The source of these receptors is a man in his fifties or sixties with acute or convalescent COVID-19.

This clone was observed once. The chain combines TRBV6-5 with TRBJ1-1; D is possibly TRBD1 (6 bases). The CDR3 runs to 13 residues. The germline V and J ends were trimmed by 6 bases and 5 bases, with 13 bases remaining between them. CDR1 MNHEY and CDR2 SVGAGI come from the germline V gene. The CDR3 DNA reads TGTGCCAGCAGGTGGGGGCGCGGTACTGAAGCTTTCTTT. This codes for CASRWGRGTEAFF.

The table lists this clone with a count of one. The CDR3 region is CASSFDSYGYTF. CDR3 DNA sequence: TGCGCCAGCAGCTTTGACAGCTATGGCTACACCTTC. The rearrangement links TRBV5-1 to TRBJ1-2, with D tentatively TRBD1 (5 bases). The CDR3 contains 12 residues. Germline CDR1 reads SGHRS; CDR2 reads YFSETQ. Deletions cut 2 bases from V and 4 bases from J, with 6 bases between.

The chain carries TRBV13 and TRBJ2-7, with D maybe TRBD2 (5 bases). Germline lookup yields CDR1 PRHDT and CDR2 FYEKMQ (reference sequence). The CDR3 is 13 amino acids. The V gene lost 4 bases and the J gene lost 3 bases, with 10 bases spanning the gap. Here the CDR3 reads CASSSRGYYEQYF. The CDR3 DNA sequence: TGTGCCAGCAGCTCCCGAGGGTACTACGAGCAGTACTTC.

The chain recombines TRBV29-1 with TRBJ1-1; the D gene is possibly TRBD1 (6 bases). The CDR3 runs to 15 residues. Germline V gene sequence: CDR1 SQVTM, CDR2 ANQGSEA. The V end lost 3 bases, the J end lost 4 bases, and 18 bases lay between the germline ends. CDR3 nucleotides: TGCAGCGTTGAGGGGGTGTTGGGGGCGCCCACTGAAGCTTTCTTT. Its translation: CSVEGVLGAPTEAFF.

V is TRBV5-6 and J is TRBJ2-3; 14 bases fit TRBD2. Losses at the gene ends were 5 bases for V and 6 bases for J; bases not matched to a gene: 14. Germline V lookup: CDR1 SGHDT, CDR2 YYEEEE. CDR3 size: 18 residues. The CDR3: CASSLQNGLAGGGDTQYF. In DNA form, the CDR3 reads TGTGCCAGCAGTTTACAAAACGGACTAGCGGGAGGAGGGGATACGCAGTATTTT.

The chain links TRBV7-6 to TRBJ1-6; D is unclear. Germline V gives CDR1 SGHVS, CDR2 FNYEAQ. CDR3 length: 16 amino acids. Trimming removed 1 base at V and 4 bases at J, with 11 bases between. The CDR3 protein is CASSLDSVGYNSPLHF. DNA for the CDR3: TGTGCCAGCAGCTTAGATTCGGTCGGGTATAATTCACCCCTCCACTTT.

The chain is built from TRBV6-2 or TRBV6-3 and TRBJ2-1, with 7 bases fitting TRBD1. The CDR3 loop spans 15 amino acids. Trimming removed 0 bases from V and 8 bases from J; junction bases left unmatched: 7. Germline V gene data show CDR1 as MNHEY and CDR2 as SVGEGT. CDR3 protein: CASSYSVTGPYEQFF. CDR3 DNA: TGTGCCAGCAGTTACTCAGTGACAGGGCCCTATGAGCAGTTCTTC.

The gene calls are TRBV5-1 and TRBJ1-4; unclear D gene. V lost 4 bases and J 4 bases, leaving 20 bases between the germline ends. From germline, CDR1 is SGHRS and CDR2 YFSETQ. This CDR3 spans 17 amino acids. The CDR3 nucleotides are TGCGCCAGCAGCCCTCTGGGTGGAGGGAGCGGTAATGAAAAACTGTTTTTT. Its protein product is CASSPLGGGSGNEKLFF.

In its sample, this clone was seen a few times. The V gene is TRBV29-1, the J gene TRBJ1-2; D unresolved. CDR1 is SQVTM, CDR2 ANQGSEA, per germline. Trimming removed 2 bases at V and 5 bases at J, with 9 bases between. The CDR3 runs to 12 residues. This CDR3 reads CSVEKQAYGYTF. CDR3 in DNA: TGCAGCGTTGAAAAGCAGGCTTATGGCTACACCTTC.

V and J are TRBV29-1 and TRBJ2-1; D perhaps matches TRBD2 (6 bases). The CDR3 consists of 13 residues. Trimming took off 7 bases at V and 6 bases at J, with 16 bases between the two ends. Germline lookup yields CDR1 SQVTM and CDR2 ANQGSEA. The DNA for the CDR3 is TGCAGCGGTACCGGGACCGGGGGCAATGAGCAGTTCTTC. Translated: CSGTGTGGNEQFF.

A few counts support this clone. This chain links TRBV7-9 with TRBJ1-5, with TRBD1 matching 7 bases. V lost 3 bases and J lost 0; bases outside the gene matches: 11. This CDR3 is 18 amino acids long. CDR1 and CDR2 from the germline V gene are SEHNR and FQNEAQ (reference sequence). The CDR3 sequence is CASSFVTGDLYSNQPQHF. CDR3 nucleotide sequence: TGTGCCAGCAGCTTTGTTACAGGGGACTTATATAGCAATCAGCCCCAGCATTTT.

This clone has more than one count but fewer than ten. The chain uses TRBV19 and TRBJ2-1; 15 bases match TRBD2. The CDR3 runs to 17 residues. V lost 4 bases and J lost 4; bases outside the gene matches: 5. Germline CDR1 reads LNHDA; CDR2 reads SQIVND (reference sequence). In DNA, the CDR3 is TGTGCCAGTAGTACTGGACTAGCGGGAGGGTATTACAATGAGCAGTTCTTC. Its protein product is CASSTGLAGGYYNEQFF. Full variable domain (outside the CDR3, taken from reference TRBV19 and TRBJ2-1): DGGITQSPKYLFRKEGQNVTLSCEQNLNHDAMYWYRQDPGQGLRLIYYSQIVNDFQKGDIAEGYSVSREKKESFPLTVTSAQKNPTAFYLCASSTGLAGGYYNEQFFGPGTRLTVL.

V usage is TRBV10-3 and J usage is TRBJ1-2, with D perhaps matching TRBD1 (6 bases). V was clipped by 0 bases and J by 0 bases, with 11 bases between them. The CDR3 contains 16 residues. Germline CDR1 and CDR2: ENHRY and SYGVKD. The DNA of the CDR3 is TGTGCCATCAGTGAGTCCCGACAGGCTGCTAACTATGGCTACACCTTC. As protein: CAISESRQAANYGYTF.

The genes are TRBV11-2 and TRBJ2-7, with a weak D call TRBD2 (6 bases). Trimming removed 5 bases at V and 7 bases at J, with 12 bases between. The germline gives CDR1 SGHAT, CDR2 FQNNGV. This CDR3 has 12 amino acids. In DNA form, the CDR3 reads TGTGCCAGCAGCGGGTGGGGGAGGGAGCAGTACTTC. Translation gives CASSGWGREQYF.